This is a list of T cell receptor beta chains from one sample in a study of T cells in Graves' hyperthyroidism and ophthalmopathy. TCRdb ran MiXCR on the multiplex PCR reads and lists one entry per CDR3 protein. The sample has a few hundred thousand distinct CDR3 sequences, 15% to 19% seen once. The sample was blood. The receptors were sampled from a woman aged 18-29 years with Graves' hyperthyroidism. The CDR3 runs from the conserved cysteine through the conserved F or W. The order of the fields is clone size, D gene, V gene, J gene, CDR3 DNA, CDR3 protein. D genes are given only for firm matches. Only part of the rows carry a size: once, few, many, or a class if the clone is expanded.

clone size: many
D gene: NA
V gene: TRBV3-1
J gene: TRBJ1-5
CDR3 DNA: TGTGCCAGCAGCCAAGGACGGAGTAATCAGCCCCAGCATTTT
CDR3 protein: CASSQGRSNQPQHF

clone size: many
D gene: NA
V gene: TRBV12-3/TRBV12-4
J gene: TRBJ2-3
CDR3 DNA: TGTGCCAGCAGTTCAAGAACAGGTCCGCCTACAGATACGCAGTATTTT
CDR3 protein: CASSSRTGPPTDTQYF

clone size: NA
D gene: NA
V gene: TRBV18
J gene: TRBJ2-5
CDR3 DNA: TGTGCCAGCTCACCACGGTCGGGGACCCGCAACCAAGAGACCCAGTACTTC
CDR3 protein: CASSPRSGTRNQETQYF

clone size: NA
D gene: NA
V gene: TRBV19
J gene: TRBJ1-5
CDR3 DNA: TGTGCCAGTAGTATAGATCAGGGCGAGAGCAATCAGCCCCAGCATTTT
CDR3 protein: CASSIDQGESNQPQHF

clone size: few
D gene: NA
V gene: TRBV2
J gene: TRBJ2-2
CDR3 DNA: TGTGCCAGCAGTGTCCAAATGGGCACCGGGGAGCTGTTTTTT
CDR3 protein: CASSVQMGTGELFF

clone size: many
D gene: TRBD2
V gene: TRBV2
J gene: TRBJ2-5
CDR3 DNA: TGTGCCAGCAGTGATGGCGGGAGGTTCCAAGAGACCCAGTACTTC
CDR3 protein: CASSDGGRFQETQYF

clone size: many
D gene: NA
V gene: TRBV2
J gene: TRBJ2-5
CDR3 DNA: TGTGCCAGCAGAGGGGACAAGAAGACCCAGTACTTC
CDR3 protein: CASRGDKKTQYF

clone size: many
D gene: NA
V gene: TRBV19
J gene: TRBJ1-6
CDR3 DNA: TGTGCCAGTAGGGACCAAGTCTCCTATAATTCACCCCTCCACTTT
CDR3 protein: CASRDQVSYNSPLHF

clone size: many
D gene: NA
V gene: TRBV28
J gene: TRBJ1-4
CDR3 DNA: TGTGCCAGCAGCTGGGGGGGCGCAACTAATGAAAAACTGTTTTTT
CDR3 protein: CASSWGGATNEKLFF

clone size: many
D gene: NA
V gene: TRBV11-2
J gene: TRBJ1-2
CDR3 DNA: TGTGCCAGCAGCTTAAGCCTCCAACAACCGGGGTATGGCTACACCTTC
CDR3 protein: CASSLSLQQPGYGYTF

clone size: NA
D gene: NA
V gene: TRBV28
J gene: TRBJ2-3
CDR3 DNA: TGTGCCAGCAGTTTATTAGGCGCCCCCACAGATACGCAGTATTTT
CDR3 protein: CASSLLGAPTDTQYF

clone size: many
D gene: TRBD2
V gene: TRBV10-3
J gene: TRBJ2-7
CDR3 DNA: TGTGCCATCAGTGACACCGGGACTAGCGGGTTAACATCCGAGCAGTACTTC
CDR3 protein: CAISDTGTSGLTSEQYF

clone size: many
D gene: NA
V gene: TRBV6-1
J gene: TRBJ1-2
CDR3 DNA: TGTGCCAGCAGTGAGGGGTCACTAAGGATCCATGGCTACACCTTC
CDR3 protein: CASSEGSLRIHGYTF

clone size: NA
D gene: NA
V gene: TRBV24-1
J gene: TRBJ2-1
CDR3 DNA: TGTGCCACCAGTGATTCCGGGCAGGGAAAATCGGGTGAGCAGTTCTTC
CDR3 protein: CATSDSGQGKSGEQFF

clone size: few
D gene: NA
V gene: TRBV2
J gene: TRBJ1-2
CDR3 DNA: TGTGCCACCGTAGAACAGGGTTGGGGCTACACCTTC
CDR3 protein: CATVEQGWGYTF

clone size: many
D gene: NA
V gene: TRBV2
J gene: TRBJ1-6
CDR3 DNA: TGTGCATCCCGGGCCTATAATTCACCCCTCCACTTT
CDR3 protein: CASRAYNSPLHF

clone size: many
D gene: NA
V gene: TRBV20-1
J gene: TRBJ1-1
CDR3 DNA: TGCAGTGCTGCGGACAGAACCTACACTGAAGCTTTCTTT
CDR3 protein: CSAADRTYTEAFF